The rows below give T cell receptor beta chains drawn from one sample of a study of breast tumors, draining lymph nodes, adjacent tissues. TCRdb analysed the multiplex PCR reads with MiXCR anew, one entry per CDR3 protein. The sample lists about 32,000 distinct CDR3 sequences, 35% to 40% occurring once. The sample taken for sequencing was breast tumor tissue. The source is a female donor with breast cancer. Some clones in this sample may be carry-over from other donors' samples. The CDR3 runs from the conserved cysteine through the conserved F or W. The order of the fields is CDR3 length, clone size, V gene, J gene, D gene, CDR3 DNA, CDR3 protein. A D gene is named only where the DNA matches it firmly. Where a row states a size, it is once, few, many or the class of an expanded clone; other rows omit it.

length: 10; size: NA; V: TRBV20-1; J: TRBJ2-3; D: NA; DNA: TGCTTTGCAGGGGCAGATACGCAGTATTTT; CDR3: CFAGADTQYF
length: 16; size: many; V: TRBV7-8; J: TRBJ2-3; D: TRBD1; DNA: TGTGCCAGCAGCTTAGTAGGCAGGGGGCGCACAGATACGCAGTATTTT; CDR3: CASSLVGRGRTDTQYF
length: 15; size: NA; V: TRBV6-6; J: TRBJ2-2; D: TRBD1; DNA: TGTGCCAGACCGGACAGGGGGCTCAGCACCGGGGAGCTGTTTTTT; CDR3: CARPDRGLSTGELFF
length: 15; size: many; V: TRBV5-1; J: TRBJ2-3; D: TRBD2; DNA: TGCGCCAGCAGCTGGGCGGGGGGGAGCACAGATACGCAGTATTTT; CDR3: CASSWAGGSTDTQYF
length: 17; size: NA; V: TRBV5-1; J: TRBJ2-3; D: TRBD1; DNA: TGCGCCAGCAGCTCGGGACAGGGACATACTAGCACAGATACGCAGTATTTT; CDR3: CASSSGQGHTSTDTQYF
length: 13; size: NA; V: TRBV2; J: TRBJ2-7; D: NA; DNA: TGTGCAAGCAGCGAGGAGGGGGCCTACGAGCAGCACTTC; CDR3: CASSEEGAYEQHF
length: 16; size: many; V: TRBV6-1; J: TRBJ2-3; D: TRBD2; DNA: TGTGCCAGCAGTGAAGCGCCCAGCGGGAGGAAAGGTACGCAGTATTTT; CDR3: CASSEAPSGRKGTQYF
length: 13; size: NA; V: TRBV7-7; J: TRBJ2-3; D: TRBD2; DNA: TGTGCCGTCGGGACTAGCGGTTCAGATACGCAGTATTTT; CDR3: CAVGTSGSDTQYF
length: 16; size: many; V: TRBV7-2; J: TRBJ1-4; D: NA; DNA: TGTGCCAGCAGCTTAGGTCTAAGAGGGGGGAATGAAAAACTGTTTTTT; CDR3: CASSLGLRGGNEKLFF
length: 14; size: NA; V: TRBV28; J: TRBJ1-2; D: TRBD1; DNA: TGTGCCAGCAGTTTAACAGGGGTCGGCTATGGCTACACCTTC; CDR3: CASSLTGVGYGYTF
length: 14; size: NA; V: TRBV3-2; J: TRBJ1-1; D: NA; DNA: TGTGCCAGCAGCCAGATGACAGAGGGGACTGAAGCTTTCTTT; CDR3: CASSQMTEGTEAFF
length: 14; size: many; V: TRBV5-1; J: TRBJ2-7; D: NA; DNA: TGCGCCAGCAGCCTCCGGGACAACTCCTACGAGCAGTACTTC; CDR3: CASSLRDNSYEQYF
length: 15; size: few; V: TRBV5-1; J: TRBJ2-5; D: TRBD1; DNA: TGCGCCAGCAGCCCGGACAGGGGGCGCTTTGAGACCCAGTACTTC; CDR3: CASSPDRGRFETQYF
length: 13; size: many; V: TRBV6-5; J: TRBJ2-2; D: NA; DNA: TGTGCCAGCAAGCGGCTAAACACCGGGGAGCTGTTTTTT; CDR3: CASKRLNTGELFF
length: 14; size: many; V: TRBV29-1; J: TRBJ2-2; D: NA; DNA: TGCAGCGCCCAAGGGGACATCAACACCGGGGAGCTGTTTTTT; CDR3: CSAQGDINTGELFF
length: 14; size: many; V: TRBV10-2; J: TRBJ2-1; D: NA; DNA: TGCGCCAGCAGTGGGTATGGCTCCTACAATGAGCAGTTCTTC; CDR3: CASSGYGSYNEQFF
length: 13; size: NA; V: TRBV3-1; J: TRBJ2-7; D: NA; DNA: TGTGCCAGCAGCCAAGACGTCTCCTACGAGCAGTACTTC; CDR3: CASSQDVSYEQYF
length: 14; size: few; V: TRBV30; J: TRBJ1-6; D: NA; DNA: TGTGCCTGGAAAGTGAGGGCTAGAGATTCACCCCTCCACTTT; CDR3: CAWKVRARDSPLHF
length: 16; size: many; V: TRBV3-1; J: TRBJ2-2; D: TRBD2; DNA: TGTGCCAGCAGCCAGTCTCGAGCGGGAGACCTCGGGGAGCTGTTTTTT; CDR3: CASSQSRAGDLGELFF
length: 15; size: many; V: TRBV20-1; J: TRBJ2-7; D: TRBD2; DNA: TGCAGTGCTAGAGATGCTCCGGGACTACACTACGAGCAGTACTTC; CDR3: CSARDAPGLHYEQYF
length: 17; size: NA; V: TRBV4-2; J: TRBJ1-2; D: NA; DNA: TGTGCCAGCAGCCAAGCCCGGGGCAGGGAGAAAACTTTTGGCTACACCTTC; CDR3: CASSQARGREKTFGYTF
length: 16; size: many; V: TRBV6-5; J: TRBJ2-1; D: TRBD1; DNA: TGTGCCAGCAGTTACTGGGGACAGGGGGCGAACAATGAGCAGTTCTTC; CDR3: CASSYWGQGANNEQFF
length: 10; size: few; V: TRBV28; J: TRBJ1-2; D: NA; DNA: TGTGCCAGCGGCGACTATGGCTACACCTTC; CDR3: CASGDYGYTF
length: 19; size: NA; V: TRBV6-6; J: TRBJ1-6; D: TRBD1; DNA: TGTGCCAGCAGTCAGGGACAGGGAACCCCTAACTCCTATAATTCACCCCTCCACTTT; CDR3: CASSQGQGTPNSYNSPLHF